This record looks at one TCR beta chain sequence and its context. Its cognate antigen has yet to be identified. Within one base of it there is no much larger clone, and no base qualities were kept. These data belong to a study of T cells in Graves' hyperthyroidism and ophthalmopathy (dated by TCRdb to about 2019). Broadly, across the study: Peripheral blood samples were taken at the time of initial diagnosis, prior to any treatment. Following sampling, methimazole starting at 30 mg daily was given to hyperthyroidism patients, and high-dose intravenous methylprednisolone was given to ophthalmopathy patients. The paper reports TCR Vbeta CDR3 sequencing of fewer than 150 peripheral blood samples: 40 to 45 ophthalmopathy, fewer than 80 hyperthyroidism and 17 progressor patients. Prospective prediction of ophthalmopathy was tested in an independent validation cohort of 18 to 20 hyperthyroidism patients and some 17 patients who later progressed to ophthalmopathy. To identify TCR V-J signatures that set the groups apart, the researchers used a discovery cohort of about a hundred patients, made up of around 42 with Graves' ophthalmopathy and 55 to 65 with stable Graves' hyperthyroidism. Thyroid tissue and blood T-cell repertoires from about six Graves' hyperthyroidism patients were also compared in the study. For training and testing, the roughly 93 patients in the discovery cohort were randomly divided in a 7:3 ratio.

The CDR3 covers 12 residues, taking in both the cysteine and the phenylalanine. The retained sequence is limited to the CDR3, 36 bases, with the frame set at the first base. According to the germline V gene (reference sequence), CDR1 reads PRHDT and CDR2 reads FYEKMQ. V and J lose 0 bases and 7 bases, and a span of 6 bases separates them. TCR beta CDR3 regions were amplified from RNA transcripts. The first round of RT-PCR for the TCR CDR3 was performed with the HTBI primer set and the Qiagen OneStep RT-PCR kit. The libraries were constructed in a second round of multiplex PCR and then size-selected and purified. Libraries were sequenced paired-end with 100 bp reads on an Illumina HiSeq2000. The original methods were these. SOAPnuke was used to process the raw data, throwing out any read that contained adapters or uncalled bases, had a mean Phred below 15, or lacked an exact constant-primer or identifier match. COPE v1.2.5 was used to merge the high-quality paired reads, and each unique nucleotide sequence was defined as a clonotype. MiTCR v1.1 was used to align the clonotypes against IMGT TRBV, TRBD and TRBJ reference segments. The analysis included only V-J combinations with a frequency above 0.0001, which together covered roughly 99% of the repertoires. The TCS score was defined as F50 (clonal expansion) divided by E x V (chaos), with BLOSUM62-based TCRdist calculated between CDR3 peptides within each V-J. Welch's t-statistics and random forest reduced fewer than 550 V-J features to about 12, which were used in a naive Bayes classifier (R e1071). The public sequencing data were trimmed at Q25 with fastp and processed into clonotypes with MiXCR by TCRdb, which kept only in-frame beta chains. Rows are unified per CDR3 protein, each entry keeping the most common DNA and genes. For this entry, the V and J calls and clone size follow TCRdb and not the study's own pipeline. The sample yields around 300,000 distinct CDR3 sequences; around 13% were counted once. The ten largest clones capture roughly 7.9% of the sample.

Broad study findings and their caveats: Most expanded thyroid clonotypes (frequency above 0.001) were also detected in blood, suggesting blood repertoires may reflect thyroid immune responses. During validation, the model predicted progression to ophthalmopathy a median of about 6.5 months ahead of onset, with around 70% sensitivity and under 85% specificity. In cross-validation, a model built on a 13 V-J signature told ophthalmopathy apart from stable hyperthyroidism with approximately 91% sensitivity and 81% to 82% specificity, and in testing the same model reached 80%/75%. Sample size was not statistically predetermined, and blinding of investigators to group allocation was not performed.

Stable Graves' hyperthyroidism was defined as the absence of progression to ophthalmopathy over 18 months of follow-up. Hyperthyroidism patients were newly diagnosed, had a disease duration of under 2 months, and were aged 18 to 65 years. Any patient with an uncontrolled infection, another autoimmune disease, pregnancy or lactation was excluded. Diagnoses relied on clinical symptoms, serum thyroxine and TRAb, thyroid ultrasound and orbital computed tomography. PBMCs were separated from about 10 ml of fresh peripheral blood using Ficoll-Paque density gradient centrifugation. Total RNA was extracted using Trizol reagent, and RNA quality was assessed on an Agilent 2100 Bioanalyzer.

The clonotype comes from a woman aged 35 to 49 with Graves' hyperthyroidism. Recombination connected TRBV13 to TRBJ1-1, and perhaps TRBD1 as D gene, on 5 matching bases. Input material: blood. The CDR3 protein: CASSLGGREAFF. The DNA is as follows: TGTGCCAGCAGCTTAGGGGGGCGTGAAGCTTTCTTT.